One sample yielded the 14 T cell receptor beta chains listed below, sequenced in a study of neoadjuvant anti-PD-1 for oral cavity cancer (dated by TCRdb to the early 2020s). The library came from the immunoSEQ multiplex PCR assay. TCRdb re-hosts the immuneACCESS table, in-frame sequences only. Its copies lack some clones; in the studies checked, an unresolved V gene accounts for under half of them, and the cause for the rest is not known. Present in this sample are roughly 23,000 clones, under 55% of which were seen just once. The top ten clonotypes cover around 40% of the sample. The time point label, read with the paper, signifies: after neoadjuvant nivolumab, at surgical resection. The sequencing used tumor tissue, collected after nivolumab (anti-PD-1) treatment. Every receptor here comes from a person between 40 and 85 years old with oral cavity squamous cell carcinoma.

This clone turned up a few times. The chain is built from TRBV20-1 and TRBJ1-1; perhaps TRBD1 as D (6 bases). The V gene's germline CDR1 is DFQATT and CDR2 SNEGSKA (reference sequence). This CDR3 has 10 residues. Trimming removed 7 bases from V and 7 bases from J, with 10 bases in between. The CDR3 coding sequence is TGCAGTGTCCAGGGGAATGAAGCTTTCTTT. As protein: CSVQGNEAFF.

J is TRBJ1-6 and V is TRBV7-9, with TRBD1 as a possible D gene (5 bases). The CDR3 is 16 amino acids. Trimming pared 5 bases from V and 6 bases from J, leaving 17 bases between. Germline V CDR1 and CDR2: SEHNR, FQNEAQ (reference sequence). The CDR3 region has the DNA TGTGCCAGCAGCATCGGGGGGAATTGGGGTAATTCACCCCTCCACTTT. Translation: CASSIGGNWGNSPLHF.

This clone was observed many times. The J gene is TRBJ2-4, the V gene TRBV21-1; the table's D gene call, TRBD2, was not cross checked with the DNA. TRBV21-1 is a documented pseudogene. There are 15 residues in the CDR3. The CDR3 DNA sequence: TGTGCCAGCAGCAAGTCCCGCCCGGGGGGAAACATTCAGTACTTC. Encoded protein: CASSKSRPGGNIQYF.

The chain is built from TRBV6-6 and TRBJ2-7, with D perhaps matching TRBD2 (7 bases). V was trimmed by 6 bases and J by 4 bases, leaving 19 bases between them. The CDR3 is 15 residues long. Germline CDR1 and CDR2: MNHNY and SVGAGI (reference sequence). The CDR3 DNA is TGTGCCAGCAGATGGACAGCGGGGAGGCTTTACGAGCAGTACTTC. Translation gives CASRWTAGRLYEQYF.

This clone was recorded a few times. The chain carries TRBV5-1 and TRBJ2-3, with D uncertain. Germline V gene sequence: CDR1 SGHRS, CDR2 YFSETQ. This CDR3 is built from 16 residues. Trimming stripped 0 bases from V and 4 bases from J, with 15 bases between. The DNA of the CDR3 is TGCGCCAGCAGCTTGGGGGGTGTTCTTGGGGCAGATACGCAGTATTTT. Its protein product is CASSLGGVLGADTQYF.

The chain combines TRBV5-1 with TRBJ2-7; TRBD1 agrees at 8 bases. The CDR3 has 15 residues. V lost 4 bases and J lost 0; bases outside the gene matches: 6. Germline CDR1 reads SGHRS; CDR2 reads YFSETQ. CDR3 sequence (DNA): TGCGCCAGCAGCCTACAGGGGGGCAGCTCCTACGAGCAGTACTTC. It codes for CASSLQGGSSYEQYF.

This clone was found a few times. The V gene is TRBV5-6, the J gene TRBJ2-5; a weak D match, TRBD2 (6 bases). CDR1 and CDR2 from the germline V gene are SGHDT and YYEEEE. The V gene lost 0 bases and the J gene lost 3 bases, with 12 bases spanning the gap. This CDR3 has 15 amino acids. The CDR3 DNA follows: TGTGCCAGCAGCTTGGATCGGCGGGAAAAAGAGACCCAGTACTTC. Its protein is CASSLDRREKETQYF. The full variable domain, in which reference TRBV5-6 and TRBJ2-5 provide the parts outside the CDR3, is DAGVTQSPTHLIKTRGQQVTLRCSPKSGHDTVSWYQQALGQGPQFIFQYYEEEERQRGNFPDRFSGHQFPNYSSELNVNALLLGDSALYLCASSLDRREKETQYFGPGTRLLVL.

This chain uses TRBV10-1 with TRBJ1-1; 9 bases fit TRBD1. Trimming at V came to 6 bases and at J to 1 base, leaving 3 bases not matched to a gene. The V gene's germline CDR1 is WNHNN and CDR2 SYGVQD (reference sequence). This CDR3 spans 14 amino acids. This CDR3 reads CASSLDRGNTEAFF. The CDR3, as DNA: TGCGCCAGCAGCTTGGACAGGGGGAACACTGAAGCTTTCTTT.

This chain joins TRBV5-1 and TRBJ2-7, with D possibly called TRBD1 or TRBD2 (6 bases each). Germline V lookup: CDR1 SGHRS, CDR2 YFSETQ. Trimming took 1 base from V and 6 from J, leaving 14 bases between them. CDR3 length equals 14 residues. The CDR3 sequence: CASSLIQGGGEQYF. The CDR3 nucleotides read TGCGCCAGCAGCTTGATACAGGGAGGAGGCGAGCAGTACTTC.

V is TRBV7-2 and J is TRBJ1-1, with TRBD1 identical over 8 bases. Per germline, CDR1 SGHTA and CDR2 FQGNSA. The J segment lost 5 bases and the V segment lost 5 bases, leaving 4 bases of the junction unmatched. The CDR3 loop spans 13 amino acids. CDR3 DNA: TGTGCCAGCAGCGGAACAGGGGGGACTGAAGCTTTCTTT. This encodes CASSGTGGTEAFF.

The V call is TRBV7-2, the J call TRBJ2-5, with 7 bases that match TRBD2. This CDR3 region has 13 residues. Trimming removed 7 bases from V and 3 bases from J; junction bases left unmatched: 5. The germline V gene has CDR1 SGHTA and CDR2 FQGNSA. The CDR3 nucleotides read TGTGCCAGCAAAAAAGCGGGGAAAGAGACCCAGTACTTC. Amino acids: CASKKAGKETQYF.

The gene calls are TRBV18 and TRBJ2-1, with TRBD2 matching 7 bases. The CDR3 is 15 amino acids. V shed 3 bases, J shed 3 bases, and the junction held 5 bases outside the gene matches. CDR1 is KGHSH, CDR2 LQKENI, per germline. The CDR3 DNA sequence: TGTGCCAGCTCACCCGACACGGGGGGCTACAATGAGCAGTTCTTC. This sequence encodes CASSPDTGGYNEQFF.

The chain combines TRBV7-2 with TRBJ2-1; 10 bases agree with TRBD1. The ends lost 7 bases at V and 0 bases at J; junction bases unmatched: 9. The CDR3 sequence is 17 residues long. CDR1 and CDR2 (germline): SGHTA, FQGNSA. The CDR3 spells CASTRDRGSSSYNEQFF. DNA for the CDR3: TGTGCCAGCACCAGGGACAGGGGATCAAGCTCCTACAATGAGCAGTTCTTC.

This chain links TRBV7-9 with TRBJ1-6, with D possibly being TRBD1 (5 bases). The CDR3 sequence is 14 residues long. Germline lookup yields CDR1 SEHNR and CDR2 FQNEAQ (reference sequence). V dropped 4 bases and J dropped 9 bases, with 13 bases sitting between them. CDR3 coding DNA: TGTGCCAGCAGCTCGCCCATGGGGGTTTCACCCCTCCACTTT. Translated: CASSSPMGVSPLHF.